This is a list of T cell receptor beta chains from one sample in a study of blood T cell repertoires in COVID-19. Measured with immunoSEQ multiplex PCR; TCRdb has only the in-frame clones, and not every one. The profile shows about 93,000 clones, roughly 90% of them singletons. The sequencing sample was made of peripheral blood. The receptor set was obtained from a human donor with active COVID-19. The donor label of this sample is uncertain. CDR3s include the opening cysteine and the closing phenylalanine or tryptophan. Each record gives: D gene, J gene, CDR3 length, clone size, V gene, CDR3 DNA, CDR3 protein. The D gene is left open where the match is weak. Not every row has a clone size; where given, it reads once, few, many or a size class.

- | TRBJ1-2 | 14 | - | TRBV5-1 | TGCGCCAGCAGCTTGGCGGGGGGCGACTATGGCTACACCTTC | CASSLAGGDYGYTF
- | TRBJ2-7 | 13 | - | TRBV6-5 | TGTGCCAGCAGCCCCCCTTACCTATTTGAGCAGTACTTC | CASSPPYLFEQYF
- | TRBJ2-5 | 16 | once | TRBV24-1 | TGTGCCACCAGTGACTCTCGGTCCCCTACCCAAGAGACCCAGTACTTC | CATSDSRSPTQETQYF
- | TRBJ2-2 | 15 | - | TRBV5-1 | TGCGCCAGCAGCTTGGAAGCAGGGAACACCGGGGAGCTGTTTTTT | CASSLEAGNTGELFF
TRBD1 | TRBJ1-1 | 14 | few | TRBV25-1 | TGTGCCAGCAGGGACACAGGGGGGAAGACTGAAGCTTTCTTT | CASRDTGGKTEAFF
- | TRBJ2-7 | 12 | - | TRBV6-2/TRBV6-3 | TGTGCCAGCAGCAGGGACTTCTACGAGCAGTACTTC | CASSRDFYEQYF
- | TRBJ1-6 | 13 | - | TRBV5-1 | TGCGCCAGCAGCTGGACAGCTAATTCACCCCTCCACTTT | CASSWTANSPLHF
TRBD2 | TRBJ2-1 | 17 | - | TRBV30 | TGTGCCTGGAGTGTACGGGGGGGTCTTTCTGGGGCCAATGAGCAGTTCTTC | CAWSVRGGLSGANEQFF
- | TRBJ1-3 | 13 | - | TRBV12-3/TRBV12-4 | TGTGCCGCACGTAGTGGAGCGGGAAACACCATATATTTT | CAARSGAGNTIYF
- | TRBJ2-5 | 16 | once | TRBV6-2/TRBV6-3 | TGTGCCAGCAGTTACCCCATCCGGGACACCGAAGAGACCCAGTACTTC | CASSYPIRDTEETQYF
TRBD2 | TRBJ2-1 | 19 | - | TRBV4-3 | TGCGCCAGCAGCCAAGATCATTTTGACGGCGGGGGCTCCTACAATGAGCAGTTCTTC | CASSQDHFDGGGSYNEQFF
TRBD2 | TRBJ2-1 | 14 | - | TRBV7-2 | TGTGCCAGCAGCCTAGGACTAGCGTCGGCGGAGCAGTTCTTC | CASSLGLASAEQFF
- | TRBJ1-6 | 16 | - | TRBV27 | TGTGCCAGCAGTTCTCTACAGAGCTCCTATAATTCACCCCTCCACTTT | CASSSLQSSYNSPLHF
- | TRBJ1-2 | 12 | - | TRBV29-1 | TGCAGCGTTGGGGCAGGGGACTATGGCTACACCTTC | CSVGAGDYGYTF
TRBD2 | TRBJ2-1 | 15 | - | TRBV5-4 | TGTGCCAGCAGCTTTGAGGGACTAGCGTACAATGAGCAGTTCTTC | CASSFEGLAYNEQFF
TRBD1 | TRBJ2-7 | 18 | once | TRBV7-9 | TGTGCCAGCAGCTTAGGAAAGGGTGGGGGACAGTCCTCCTACGAGCAGTACTTC | CASSLGKGGGQSSYEQYF
TRBD2 | TRBJ2-7 | 15 | - | TRBV7-2 | TGTGCCAGCAGCTTAGCTGGTAGCGGGGGTAGAGAGCAGTACTTC | CASSLAGSGGREQYF
- | TRBJ2-3 | 16 | - | TRBV7-2 | TGTGCCAGCAGCTTAGGCTACAGGTTTAGCACAGATACGCAGTATTTT | CASSLGYRFSTDTQYF
- | TRBJ1-2 | 16 | - | TRBV4-3 | TGCGCCAGCAGCCAAGAAGCGGCAGGAGCTAACTATGGCTACACCTTC | CASSQEAAGANYGYTF
TRBD1 | TRBJ2-4 | 16 | - | TRBV5-8 | TGTGCCACCATCCCGAAACAGGGGGTCCCCAAAAACATTCAGTACTTC | CATIPKQGVPKNIQYF
- | TRBJ1-4 | 10 | - | TRBV7-9 | TGTGCCAGCAGCCCAGATGGACTGTTTTTT | CASSPDGLFF
- | TRBJ1-2 | 15 | - | TRBV6-2/TRBV6-3 | TGTGCCAGCAGTTATAGCGGGCGGTCTAACTATGGCTACACCTTC | CASSYSGRSNYGYTF
TRBD1 | TRBJ2-7 | 15 | once | TRBV6-5 | TGTGCCAGCAGTTATTTCTACAGGGGGCGGCGGGAGCAGTACTTC | CASSYFYRGRREQYF
TRBD2 | TRBJ2-1 | 14 | - | TRBV7-2 | TGTGCCAGCAGCTTCCAGCGGGGGGGCAATGAGCAGTTCTTC | CASSFQRGGNEQFF
- | TRBJ2-2 | 14 | - | TRBV7-9 | TGTGCCAGCAGCCAGACTACCCTCACCGGGGAGCTGTTTTTT | CASSQTTLTGELFF
- | TRBJ1-5 | 13 | - | TRBV28 | TGTGCCAGCAGTGAGGGGGGGTGGCAGCCCCAGCATTTT | CASSEGGWQPQHF
- | TRBJ2-3 | 14 | - | TRBV9 | TGTGCCAGCAGCCCCCGGGGGTCAAGTGATACGCAGTATTTT | CASSPRGSSDTQYF
TRBD2 | TRBJ2-3 | 15 | - | TRBV6-5 | TGTGCCAGCGAGGAAGCGGGGGGGCCCCCAGATACGCAGTATTTT | CASEEAGGPPDTQYF
- | TRBJ2-5 | 14 | - | TRBV18 | TGTGCCAGCTCACCGACGGGAATCGGGGAGACCCAGTACTTC | CASSPTGIGETQYF
- | TRBJ1-2 | 16 | - | TRBV7-2 | TGTGCCAGCAGCTTATCCCAAGCAGGAAACATCTATGGCTACACCTTC | CASSLSQAGNIYGYTF
TRBD1 | TRBJ1-4 | 14 | few | TRBV7-9 | TGTGCCAGCAGCTTGCGTGGACAGGGTGAAAAACTGTTTTTT | CASSLRGQGEKLFF
- | TRBJ2-1 | 18 | - | TRBV4-3 | TGCGCCAGCAGCCAAGGGTCTTTTGTCACTAGGTCCTACAATGAGCAGTTCTTC | CASSQGSFVTRSYNEQFF
- | TRBJ1-2 | 14 | - | TRBV6-1 | TGTGCCAGCAGTGAACTTACGGGTCTGTGGGGCTACACCTTC | CASSELTGLWGYTF
TRBD1 | TRBJ1-6 | 13 | - | TRBV30 | TGTGCCTGGACGGGACAGTATAATTCACCCCTCCACTTT | CAWTGQYNSPLHF
- | TRBJ2-7 | 15 | - | TRBV5-6 | TGTGCCAGCAGCTTGCTGGTGGGGGGTACCCACGAGCAGTACTTC | CASSLLVGGTHEQYF
TRBD2 | TRBJ2-1 | 17 | - | TRBV7-2 | TGTGCCAGCAGCTTTAGCGGGACTCCCGGGGTGGGGAATGAGCAGTTCTTC | CASSFSGTPGVGNEQFF
TRBD2 | TRBJ2-6 | 17 | - | TRBV6-2/TRBV6-3 | TGTGCCAGCAGTTACTTCCCTAGCGGGGCTGGGGCCAACGTCCTGACTTTC | CASSYFPSGAGANVLTF
TRBD1 | TRBJ1-2 | 14 | - | TRBV19 | TGTGCCAGTAGCCGGGACAGGGCTACCTATGGCTACACCTTC | CASSRDRATYGYTF
TRBD1 | TRBJ2-7 | 14 | - | TRBV19 | TGTGCCAGTGAAAAGACAGGGGGAATCTACGAGCAGTACTTC | CASEKTGGIYEQYF
- | TRBJ2-1 | 16 | - | TRBV5-1 | TGCGCCAGCAGCTTGGGTGCCCTCACCGGGGTCAATGAGCAGTTCTTC | CASSLGALTGVNEQFF
- | TRBJ2-2 | 14 | - | TRBV14 | TGTGCCAGCAGCCGGGGACAGAACACCGGGGAGCTGTTTTTT | CASSRGQNTGELFF
- | TRBJ2-7 | 14 | - | TRBV10-3 | TGTGCCATCAGTGAGTCCGGGAATTTCTACGAGCAGTACTTC | CAISESGNFYEQYF
- | TRBJ2-1 | 15 | - | TRBV5-1 | TGCGCCAGCAGGGGACATCTGGACTCCTACAATGAGCAGTTCTTC | CASRGHLDSYNEQFF
TRBD1 | TRBJ1-2 | 14 | - | TRBV29-1 | TGCAGCGTTGAAGAGGACAGGGGGTGGTATGGCTACACCTTC | CSVEEDRGWYGYTF